This paragraph reports one T cell receptor beta chain. Its antigen remains unknown. This specimen belongs to a study of T cell responses to AZD1222 COVID-19 vaccine. Study results and limitations: There were mostly white British donors and more females than males, and clonal diversity was possibly underestimated.

The data were produced by immunoSEQ multiplex PCR, yet TCRdb's version contains in-frame clones alone and is incomplete. The sample shows over 100,000 clones, about 90% of them seen only once. This sequence was found in an adult who received the AZD1222 COVID-19 vaccine. The specimen comprised peripheral blood, sampled 28 days after the second AZD1222 dose.

CDR3 sequence: CASSIQGDQPQHF. CDR3 coding DNA: TGTGCCAGTAGTATACAGGGGGATCAGCCCCAGCATTTT. The chain carries TRBV19 and TRBJ1-5; 7 bases fit TRBD1. Trimming removed 2 bases from V and 5 bases from J; junction bases left unmatched: 0. Germline-derived CDR1 and CDR2 are LNHDA and SQIVND (reference sequence). The CDR3 contains 13 residues.